This T cell receptor (beta chain) originates from a study of T cell responses to AZD1222 COVID-19 vaccine. The study, taken as a whole, reports: With two AZD1222 doses given, Spike-specific TCR breadth and depth both rose. At baseline, just a handful of AZD1222 recipients tested seropositive. Close to half of all spike-specific TCRs reportedly target regions of the variants that are unmutated. Along spike, vaccine-associated CD4 TCRs were found throughout, with dominance at 160-218 and 743-854.

Here immunoSEQ multiplex PCR was the method, and the copy in TCRdb shows in-frame clones only, minus some. The sample's table shows around 150,000 clones. Note on this clone: The antigen is unknown.

The CDR3 sequence is 16 residues long. The V end lost 1 base, the J end lost 6 bases, and 15 bases lay between the germline ends. Germline loops: CDR1 LNHNV, CDR2 YYDKDF (reference sequence). The material sequenced was peripheral blood. The chain is built from TRBV15 and TRBJ1-4; no firm D call. This sequence originates from an adult in good health. CDR3 loop: CATSRARHPVYEKLFF. CDR3 DNA: TGTGCCACCAGCAGAGCCAGGCATCCGGTATATGAAAAACTGTTTTTT.